The clone carrying this T cell receptor beta chain was seen only once. No antigen is known for it. Per the germline V gene, CDR1 is ENHRY and CDR2 is SYGVKD. V dropped 8 bases and J dropped 7; count of bases not matched to a gene: 20. This CDR3 is built from 16 residues. This record belongs to a study of cytomegalovirus exposure and HLA in healthy donors. General observations from the study: Sequencing depth across donors, presence/absence analyses assumed, was roughly uniform. Listed as cytomegalovirus-associated were about 160 TCR beta chains. HLA allele associations emerged for under 20,000 TCR beta sequences in a later analysis, at 0.05 false discovery rate. A later analysis reportedly identified an Asian-associated ancestry cluster as carrying fewer N-insertions than the approximately 670-donor mean.

Primers included in the PCR were 60 Vbeta and 13 Jbeta primers. The table came from immunoSEQ multiplex PCR; TCRdb's copy has only in-frame clones and leaves some out. The sample has approximately 130,000 clones, 55% to 75% seen once. The source of this sequence is a human donor in good health. The chain combines TRBV10-3 with TRBJ2-7; 7 bases are a match to TRBD2. The sequenced sample was PBMCs. CDR3 amino acids: CAISLPRAGDLGEQYF. The CDR3 DNA reads TGTGCCATCTCGCTCCCCCGGGCGGGAGATCTAGGGGAGCAGTACTTC.